This T cell receptor beta chain was sequenced for a study of control samples from healthy donors and cancer patients. Per the germline V gene, CDR1 is GTSNPN and CDR2 is SVGIG (reference sequence). With V trimmed by 5 bases and J by 0 bases, 5 bases remained unmatched. CDR3 length: 14 residues. Some clones are missing from TCRdb's copy, which holds only in-frame ones; the method was immunoSEQ multiplex PCR. The table lists 150,000 to 200,000 clones, around 94% of them singletons. The source of this sequence is a young man in good health. This sequence joins TRBV30 and TRBJ2-7; TRBD2 agrees at 9 bases. The specimen was blood. CDR3: CAWGRGGGSYEQYF. The CDR3 bases are TGTGCCTGGGGGCGGGGGGGAGGCTCCTACGAGCAGTACTTC.